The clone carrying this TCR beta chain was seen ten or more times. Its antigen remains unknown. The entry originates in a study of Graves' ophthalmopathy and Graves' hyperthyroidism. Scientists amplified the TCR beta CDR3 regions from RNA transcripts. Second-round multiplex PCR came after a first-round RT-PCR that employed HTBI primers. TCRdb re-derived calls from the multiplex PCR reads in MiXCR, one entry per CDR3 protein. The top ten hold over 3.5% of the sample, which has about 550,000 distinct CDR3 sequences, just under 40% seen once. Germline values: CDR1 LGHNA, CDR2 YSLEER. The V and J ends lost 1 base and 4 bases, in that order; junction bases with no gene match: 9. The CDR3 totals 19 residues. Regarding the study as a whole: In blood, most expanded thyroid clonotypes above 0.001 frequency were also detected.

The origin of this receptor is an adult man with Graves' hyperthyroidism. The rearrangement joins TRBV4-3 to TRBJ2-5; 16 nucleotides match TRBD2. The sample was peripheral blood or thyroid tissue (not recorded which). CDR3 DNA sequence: TGCGCCAGCAGCCAAGTCATGGGACTAGCGGGAGGGCCAAGAGAGACCCAGTACTTC. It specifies CASSQVMGLAGGPRETQYF.